These 8 T cell receptor beta chains came from one sample sequenced in a study of blood T cell repertoires in COVID-19 (dated by TCRdb to 2018 to 2021). Preparation of the library involved the immunoSEQ multiplex PCR assay. This immuneACCESS table, as held by TCRdb, lists in-frame sequences with V and J called but not all clones. Of the missing ones, under half trace to an unresolved V gene in checked studies; the others have no known cause. The sample data list more than 110,000 clones, and 84% of these were observed just once. Clones ranked in the top ten supply 35% to 45% of the sample. Sequencing used peripheral blood. The receptors were gathered from a human donor in a cohort sampled during active COVID-19.

The chain employs TRBV6-5 and TRBJ1-5; 10 bases are shared with TRBD1. Per germline, CDR1 MNHEY and CDR2 SVGAGI. The ends lost 6 bases at V and 4 bases at J; junction bases unmatched: 6. CDR3 length: 15 residues. The CDR3 here is CASRSWTGGNQPQHF. CDR3 bases: TGTGCCAGCAGGTCGTGGACAGGGGGAAATCAGCCCCAGCATTTT.

V is TRBV5-8 and J is TRBJ2-1, with a weak D call TRBD1 (5 bases). Deletions cut 5 bases from V and 10 bases from J, with 10 bases between. Per the germline V gene, CDR1 is SGHTS and CDR2 is YDEGEE. The length of the CDR3 is 11 residues. The CDR3 nucleotides read TGTGCCAGCAGTCAGGACACCGAGCAGTTCTTC. Translation gives CASSQDTEQFF.

This clone was recorded only once. The CDR3 region is CASSLGGRYEQYV. In nucleotides, the CDR3 is TGTGCCAGCAGCTTGGGCGGGAGATACGAGCAGTACGTC. V usage is TRBV5-4 and J usage is TRBJ2-7; 7 bases align to TRBD2. Unmatched junction bases numbered 1, after V lost 0 bases and J lost 4 bases. Germline CDR1 SGHNT, CDR2 YYREEE (reference sequence). The CDR3 has 13 residues.

The J gene is TRBJ2-1, the V gene TRBV7-3, with 11 bases matching TRBD2. Germline V CDR1 and CDR2: SGHTA, FQGTGA. V dropped 0 bases and J dropped 5; count of bases not matched to a gene: 6. This CDR3 has 17 residues. CDR3 DNA: TGTGCCAGCAGCTTAACGCCGACTAGCGGGGTGAACAATGAGCAGTTCTTC. It encodes CASSLTPTSGVNNEQFF.

The chain joins TRBV7-7 to TRBJ2-1; D is perhaps TRBD2 (5 bases). Germline assignment: CDR1 SSHAT and CDR2 FNYEAQ (reference sequence). V was shortened by 3 bases and J by 7 bases, with 16 bases between the two germline ends. This CDR3 contains 15 residues. The CDR3 coding sequence is TGTGCCAGCAGCTTCGCGGCGGGCGCGTCGAATGAGCAGTTCTTC. Protein sequence: CASSFAAGASNEQFF.

This sequence joins TRBV7-3 and TRBJ1-1, with 8 bases identical to TRBD1. The V gene end was trimmed by 4 bases and the J gene end by 5 bases; junction bases not matched to a gene: 3. The CDR3 has 13 amino acids. CDR1 is SGHTA and CDR2 is FQGTGA in the germline V gene. The CDR3 is CASSSGGRTEAFF. The CDR3 nucleotides are TGTGCCAGCAGCTCAGGGGGCCGAACTGAAGCTTTCTTT. Using reference TRBV7-3 and TRBJ1-1 for the parts outside the CDR3, the full variable domain is GAGVSQTPSNKVTEKGKYVELRCDPISGHTALYWYRQSLGQGPEFLIYFQGTGAADDSGLPNDRFFAVRPEGSVSTLKIQRTERGDSAVYLCASSSGGRTEAFFGQGTRLTVV.

This clone was observed a few times. The same CDR3 arises from other DNA sequences in this sample as well. The chain carries TRBV7-2 and TRBJ1-2; D uncertain. The CDR3 is 13 amino acids. CDR1 is SGHTA and CDR2 is FQGNSA in the germline V gene. V was pared by 1 base and J by 3 bases, with 6 bases between. The DNA for the CDR3 is TGTGCCAGCAGCTTAGGGGGAGACTATGGCTACACCTTC. This sequence encodes CASSLGGDYGYTF.

This clone rates as medium-sized (0.01 to 0.1%). V gene TRBV6-2 or TRBV6-3 combines with J gene TRBJ2-7; D remains unclear. Germline values: CDR1 MNHEY, CDR2 SVGEGT. This CDR3 has 11 amino acids. Deletions cut 5 bases from V and 4 bases from J, with 6 bases between. CDR3 nucleotide sequence: TGTGCCAGCAGTAAGACATACGAGCAGTACTTC. Translation gives CASSKTYEQYF.